The clone carrying this T cell receptor (beta chain) was counted a few times. As yet, its antigen is unknown. The data are from a study of identical twins. Study-level findings and limits: Models predicted less out-of-frame TCR alpha sharing in monozygotic twins than was found.

TCRdb called the 5' RACE reads again in MiXCR, with one record for every CDR3 protein. Counted here are a few hundred thousand distinct CDR3 sequences, around an eighth occurring once; the ten biggest clones make up approximately 0.98%. The length of the CDR3 is 14 residues. Germline assignment: CDR1 KGHSH and CDR2 LQKENI. Trimming took 2 bases from V and 2 from J, leaving 9 bases between them. These data are also associated with another study on yellow fever vaccine responses in identical twins.

The rearrangement joins TRBV18 to TRBJ1-2; no firm D call. Sequenced material: CD4+ T cells sorted from blood. This receptor was obtained from a woman between 18 and 30 years old in good health. The CDR3 nucleotides read TGTGCCAGCTCACCAGCGGATCAAAACTATGGCTACACCTTC. Translating it yields CASSPADQNYGYTF. Complete variable domain (other parts from reference TRBV18 and TRBJ1-2): NAGVMQNPRHLVRRRGQEARLRCSPMKGHSHVYWYRQLPEEGLKFMVYLQKENIIDESGMPKERFSAEFPKEGPSILRIQQVVRGDSAAYFCASSPADQNYGYTFGSGTRLTVV.